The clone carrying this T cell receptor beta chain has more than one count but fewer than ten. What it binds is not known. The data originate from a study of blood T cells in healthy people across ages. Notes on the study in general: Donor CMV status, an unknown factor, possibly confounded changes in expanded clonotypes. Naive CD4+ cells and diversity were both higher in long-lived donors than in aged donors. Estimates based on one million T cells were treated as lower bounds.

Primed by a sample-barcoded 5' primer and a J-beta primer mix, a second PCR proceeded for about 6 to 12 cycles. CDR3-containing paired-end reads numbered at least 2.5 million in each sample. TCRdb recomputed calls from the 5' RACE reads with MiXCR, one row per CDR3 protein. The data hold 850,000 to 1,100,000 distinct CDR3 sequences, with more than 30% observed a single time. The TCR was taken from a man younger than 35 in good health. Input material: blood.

As DNA, the CDR3 is TGTGCCAGCAGTGCCCAAAATTCACCCCTCCACTTT. It codes for CASSAQNSPLHF. The gene calls are TRBV28 and TRBJ1-6, with D hard to call. The CDR3 consists of 12 residues. With 5 bases removed from V and 7 bases from J, the gap between germline ends came to 6 bases. CDR1 MDHEN and CDR2 SYDVKM come from the germline V gene.